The 28 T cell receptor beta chains presented below share a single source sample, sequenced in a study of vaccination and CD4 T cells after COVID-19. Which antigens these TCRs recognize remains unknown. The assay that was used to sequence DNA from cultured CD4+ T cells was the Oncomine TCR Beta short-read assay. TCRdb analysed the PCR reads with MiXCR anew, one entry per CDR3 protein. Of roughly 13,000 distinct CDR3 sequences listed, 40% to 65% are singletons. As to treatment: approximately 10-day PBMC culture with coronavirus spike peptide pools or control peptides (ViraFEST assay). The sequenced sample was CD4+ T cells from blood, cultured in vitro. These TCRs come from a human donor who had recovered from COVID-19.

The chain recombines TRBV11-1 with TRBJ1-1; TRBD1 matches at 7 bases. V gave up 2 bases and J gave up 8 bases; unmatched junction bases: 5. Germline values: CDR1 SGHAT, CDR2 FQDESV (reference sequence). This CDR3 has 13 amino acids. This CDR3 is CASSLILGQEAFF. CDR3 bases: TGTGCCAGCAGCTTAATCCTGGGACAGGAAGCTTTCTTT.

This clonotype was detected a few times. The chain recombines TRBV20-1 with TRBJ2-1; D unclear. CDR3 length: 14 amino acids. The V end lost 3 bases, the J end lost 0 bases, and 9 bases lay between the germline ends. CDR1 DFQATT and CDR2 SNEGSKA come from the germline V gene (reference sequence). CDR3 DNA: TGCAGTGCTAGTCGCACGAGCTCCTACAATGAGCAGTTCTTC. This encodes CSASRTSSYNEQFF.

The gene calls are TRBV21-1 and TRBJ1-1; whether TRBD1, the table's D call, matches the DNA was not checked. TRBV21-1 is a listed pseudogene. The CDR3 is 16 amino acids. The CDR3 DNA follows: TGTGCCAGCAGCAATAAATCGAGGACAGCGAACACTGAAGCTTTCTTT. It specifies CASSNKSRTANTEAFF.

This clonotype was seen a few times. The chain combines TRBV27 with TRBJ2-3, with D perhaps matching TRBD1 (5 bases). CDR3 length: 13 residues. V was clipped by 6 bases and J by 1 base, with 8 bases between them. CDR1 is MNHEY and CDR2 is SMNVEV in the germline V gene (reference sequence). The CDR3 loop reads CASRGPGTDTQYF. The CDR3 DNA follows: TGTGCCAGCAGGGGGCCCGGCACAGATACGCAGTATTTT.

In its sample, this clonotype was seen once. The chain combines TRBV6-5 with TRBJ1-6; TRBD1 agrees at 7 bases. Germline assignment: CDR1 MNHEY and CDR2 SVGAGI. V dropped 3 bases and J dropped 8; count of bases not matched to a gene: 7. There are 15 residues in the CDR3. This chain's CDR3 is CASSYSTGVDSPLHF. In DNA form, the CDR3 reads TGTGCCAGCAGTTATTCTACAGGGGTGGATTCACCCCTCCACTTT.

This chain connects TRBV20-1 to TRBJ1-3, with TRBD1 as a possible D gene (5 bases). There are 13 residues in the CDR3. Deletions cut 5 bases from V and 8 bases from J, with 16 bases between. Germline CDR1 reads DFQATT; CDR2 reads SNEGSKA (reference sequence). In DNA, the CDR3 is TGCAGTGCTGAACAGGTCCGGGAACACACCATATATTTT. This translates into CSAEQVREHTIYF.

The CDR3 DNA reads TGCAGCGTTGGGTCGGGGCGCAATCAGCCCCAGCATTTT. It yields the protein CSVGSGRNQPQHF. V usage is TRBV29-1 and J usage is TRBJ1-5; D is perhaps TRBD1 (5 bases). The CDR3 has 13 residues. Germline V CDR1 and CDR2: SQVTM, ANQGSEA. V lost 4 bases to trimming and J lost 2 bases, with 9 bases between them.

The chain couples TRBV19 to TRBJ2-7, with TRBD1 as a possible D gene (6 bases). Looked up from germline, CDR1 is LNHDA and CDR2 is SQIVND (reference sequence). V lost 2 bases and J 2 bases, leaving 19 bases between the germline ends. The CDR3 runs to 17 residues. This CDR3 reads CASSISWSWGRPYEQYF. The CDR3 coding sequence is TGTGCCAGTAGTATATCATGGTCGTGGGGGCGGCCCTACGAGCAGTACTTC.

This sequence joins TRBV10-3 and TRBJ1-3, with D perhaps TRBD1 (5 bases). The germline V and J ends were trimmed by 6 bases and 4 bases, with 10 bases remaining between them. CDR3 length equals 13 residues. Looked up from germline, CDR1 is ENHRY and CDR2 is SYGVKD. In DNA, the CDR3 is TGTGCCATCAGGGGGGTGTCCGGAAACACCATATATTTT. Translating gives CAIRGVSGNTIYF.

This clonotype has only a few counts. CDR3 loop: CASSLDLGGNQPQHF. CDR3 bases: TGTGCCAGCAGCTTAGATCTGGGCGGCAATCAGCCCCAGCATTTT. The rearrangement links TRBV7-8 to TRBJ1-5; D unclear. CDR1 SGHVS and CDR2 FQNEAQ come from the germline V gene. The CDR3 is 15 residues long. V gave up 1 base and J gave up 2 bases, with 9 bases separating them.

The chain uses TRBV15 and TRBJ2-7; a possible D gene is TRBD1 (5 bases). With 4 bases removed from V and 2 bases from J, the gap between germline ends came to 12 bases. Germline V gene sequence: CDR1 LNHNV, CDR2 YYDKDF (reference sequence). This CDR3 comprises 14 residues. The CDR3 DNA reads TGTGCCACCAGCAACCGACAGACACCCTACGAGCAGTACTTC. Protein: CATSNRQTPYEQYF.

The genes are TRBV7-2 and TRBJ1-5; D possibly corresponds to TRBD1 (5 bases). CDR1 is SGHTA and CDR2 is FQGNSA in the germline V gene. This CDR3 is 14 amino acids long. The germline V and J ends were trimmed by 4 bases and 5 bases, with 12 bases remaining between them. The CDR3 region is CASSSGGDYQPQHF. The CDR3 nucleotides are TGTGCCAGCAGCTCGGGGGGGGACTATCAGCCCCAGCATTTT.

CDR3 protein: CASSRDGETQYF. In nucleotides, the CDR3 is TGTGCCAGCAGCCGAGATGGAGAGACCCAGTACTTC. This chain connects TRBV7-2 to TRBJ2-5; D is unclear. The V end lost 5 bases, the J end lost 4 bases, and 8 bases lay between the germline ends. Germline V CDR1 and CDR2: SGHTA, FQGNSA. This CDR3 region has 12 residues.

The chain recombines TRBV6-9 with TRBJ2-7; 8 bases are shared with TRBD2. The germline CDR1 and CDR2 sequences are MNHGY and SVAAGI. Germline trimming cut 1 base from V and 5 bases from J; bases unmatched to any gene: 7. This CDR3 has 15 residues. As DNA, the CDR3 is TGTGCCAGCAGTTATTGGGGACTAGGTCGGAACGAGCAGTACTTC. This translates into CASSYWGLGRNEQYF.

As concerns this clonotype: A far larger clone is only one base removed, so a read error is likely. CDR3 region: CASSRSSYEQYF. DNA of the CDR3: TGTGCCAGCAGCCGGAGCTCCTACGAGCAGTACTTC. The chain links TRBV6-2 or TRBV6-3 to TRBJ2-7; D is unresolved. The CDR3 runs to 12 residues. V lost 6 bases and J 0 bases, leaving 6 bases between the germline ends. Germline CDR1 is MNHEY and CDR2 is SVGEGT.

This clonotype was detected only a few times. The V call is TRBV30, the J call TRBJ1-6; D ambiguous. CDR3 length: 12 amino acids. The germline V gene encodes CDR1 GTSNPN and CDR2 SVGIG (reference sequence). Trimming shortened V by 2 bases and J by 13 bases, and 12 bases separated the two germline ends. Here the CDR3 DNA reads TGTGCCTGGAGTACACCCTCCCTCCCCCTCCACTTT. This sequence encodes CAWSTPSLPLHF.

This clonotype has just one count. This chain connects TRBV20-1 to TRBJ2-2, with D possibly called TRBD1 or TRBD2 (5 bases each). In germline, CDR1 is DFQATT, CDR2 SNEGSKA (reference sequence). This CDR3 region has 13 residues. V gave up 8 bases and J gave up 4 bases, with 14 bases separating them. For the CDR3, the DNA is TGCAGTTCGGGACCGCAGATCACCGGGGAGCTGTTTTTT. Its translation is CSSGPQITGELFF.

The V and J genes are TRBV12-3 or TRBV12-4 and TRBJ2-3; 8 bases are a match to TRBD2. The CDR3 totals 15 residues. The junction had 7 bases not matched to a gene; V was cut back by 5 bases and J by 3 bases. In DNA, the CDR3 is TGTGCCAGCAGTCCCGGGACTAGGGGGACAGATACGCAGTATTTT. This sequence encodes CASSPGTRGTDTQYF.

The chain combines TRBV27 with TRBJ2-7, with D tentatively TRBD2 (5 bases). Germline V lookup: CDR1 MNHEY, CDR2 SMNVEV (reference sequence). The CDR3 length is 14 residues. The V gene lost 2 bases and the J gene lost 3 bases, with 11 bases spanning the gap. CDR3 protein: CASSLGYRDYEQYF. CDR3 nucleotide sequence: TGTGCCAGCAGTTTAGGTTACCGGGACTACGAGCAGTACTTC.

This clonotype was picked up a small number of times. V and J are TRBV20-1 and TRBJ1-2, with D possibly matching TRBD1 (5 bases). V lost 7 bases and J lost 3, with 15 bases in between. Germline CDR1 reads DFQATT; CDR2 reads SNEGSKA (reference sequence). The length of the CDR3 is 13 residues. Here the CDR3 reads CSGRVLRDYGYTF. CDR3 nucleotide sequence: TGCAGTGGCAGGGTTCTGAGGGACTATGGCTACACCTTC.

The chain couples TRBV29-1 to TRBJ2-7; the match to TRBD1 covers 9 bases. Per germline, CDR1 SQVTM and CDR2 ANQGSEA. Trimming at V came to 6 bases and at J to 5 bases, leaving 11 bases not matched to a gene. This CDR3 has 14 residues. The DNA of the CDR3 is TGCAGCGTCCTGTTTGACAGGGGGATCCACGAGCAGTACTTC. Translating it yields CSVLFDRGIHEQYF.

This clonotype was observed a handful of times. The chain is built from TRBV20-1 and TRBJ1-3; D is undetermined. The CDR3 length is 13 residues. CDR1 DFQATT and CDR2 SNEGSKA come from the germline V gene (reference sequence). Trimming left V 1 base short and J 2 bases short, with 6 bases between. The CDR3 loop reads CSARVGTGNTIYF. The CDR3 nucleotides are TGCAGTGCTAGAGTGGGAACTGGAAACACCATATATTTT.

In this sample, this clonotype turned up a few times. V and J are TRBV11-3 and TRBJ2-1; 9 bases match TRBD2. The germline CDR1 and CDR2 sequences are SGHNT and YENEEA. The CDR3 spans 17 residues. V gave up 5 bases and J gave up 1 base; unmatched junction bases: 9. The CDR3 loop reads CASSPGASGISYNEQFF. CDR3 nucleotide sequence: TGTGCCAGCAGCCCTGGTGCTAGCGGGATTTCCTACAATGAGCAGTTCTTC.

The count of this clonotype is one. The rearrangement uses TRBV12-3 or TRBV12-4 and TRBJ1-5, with D hard to call. Trimming left V 5 bases short and J 1 base short, with 6 bases between. The length of the CDR3 is 13 residues. The CDR3 DNA follows: TGTGCCAGCAGTCCTTCGAGCAATCAGCCCCAGCATTTT. Its protein product is CASSPSSNQPQHF.

This clonotype was observed a handful of times. The V call is TRBV4-2, the J call TRBJ2-3; no clear D. The CDR3 is 13 amino acids. The germline V gene has CDR1 LGHNA and CDR2 YNFKEQ. The V and J ends lost 0 bases and 7 bases respectively, with 8 bases between them. This CDR3 is CASSQDLAYTQYF. The CDR3 DNA is TGTGCCAGCAGCCAAGATCTTGCATATACGCAGTATTTT.

The V gene is TRBV10-3, the J gene TRBJ2-7, with D perhaps matching TRBD2 (6 bases). V shed 5 bases and J shed 0 bases, with 8 bases lying between them. CDR1 is ENHRY, CDR2 SYGVKD, per germline. The CDR3 consists of 13 residues. The CDR3 DNA is TGTGCCATCAGTCCGACTAGCTCCTACGAGCAGTACTTC. It translates to CAISPTSSYEQYF.

In this sample, this clonotype is large. The chain couples TRBV12-3 or TRBV12-4 to TRBJ1-1; D is perhaps TRBD1 (6 bases). V gave up 6 bases and J gave up 12 bases, with 14 bases separating them. The CDR3 is 11 residues long. The CDR3 DNA reads as TGTGCCAGCAGCCCACAGGGTCGTACTTTCTTT. Translated: CASSPQGRTFF.

The sample holds a few counts of this clonotype. This sequence joins TRBV20-1 and TRBJ2-7, with D perhaps TRBD1 (6 bases). Germline V gives CDR1 DFQATT, CDR2 SNEGSKA (reference sequence). V was cut by 5 bases and J by 0 bases, with 11 bases left in between. This CDR3 is 13 amino acids long. The CDR3 reads CSAYRDTSYEQYF. The CDR3 DNA follows: TGCAGTGCTTACCGGGACACCTCCTACGAGCAGTACTTC.